This TCR beta chain was sequenced during a study of blood T cells in healthy people across ages. Study-level points and caveats: It was the long-lived donors that had more naive CD4+ cells and higher diversity than aged donors. The study found TCR beta diversity correlated strongly with naive T cell percentage.

A J-beta primer mix and a sample-barcoded 5' primer were used in a second PCR of roughly 6 to 12 cycles. Sequencing recovered at least 2.5 million CDR3-containing paired-end reads from each sample. TCRdb recomputed calls from the 5' RACE reads with MiXCR, one row per CDR3 protein. The sample lists more than 1.4 million distinct CDR3 sequences; about 40% were seen once. Donors gave roughly 10 milliliters of peripheral blood apiece. The CDR3 is 17 amino acids. In germline, CDR1 is MDHEN, CDR2 SYDVKM. V was cut by 4 bases and J by 0 bases, with 18 bases left in between. Concerning this clonotype itself: Its antigen is as yet unknown.

The chain links TRBV28 to TRBJ1-2; D gene uncertain. Sequencing was carried out using blood. The TCR sequence derives from a woman aged 18-29 years in good health. The CDR3 sequence is CASSSPSYLTPNYGYTF. The CDR3 DNA follows: TGTGCCAGCAGTTCCCCCTCGTACTTGACACCTAACTATGGCTACACCTTC.